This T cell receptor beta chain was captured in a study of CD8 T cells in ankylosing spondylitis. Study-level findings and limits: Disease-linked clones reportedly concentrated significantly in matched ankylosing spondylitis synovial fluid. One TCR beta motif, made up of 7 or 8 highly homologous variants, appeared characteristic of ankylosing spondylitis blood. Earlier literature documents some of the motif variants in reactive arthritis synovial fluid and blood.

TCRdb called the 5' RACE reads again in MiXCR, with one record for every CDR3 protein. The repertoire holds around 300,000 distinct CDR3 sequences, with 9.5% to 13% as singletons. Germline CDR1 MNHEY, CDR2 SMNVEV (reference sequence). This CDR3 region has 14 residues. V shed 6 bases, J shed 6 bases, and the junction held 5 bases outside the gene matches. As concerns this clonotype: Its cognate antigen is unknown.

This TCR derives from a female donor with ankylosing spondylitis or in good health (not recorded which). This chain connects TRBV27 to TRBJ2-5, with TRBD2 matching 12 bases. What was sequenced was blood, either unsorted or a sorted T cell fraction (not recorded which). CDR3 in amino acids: CASRASGGAQTQYF. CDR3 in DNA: TGTGCCAGCAGGGCTAGCGGGGGGGCACAGACCCAGTACTTC.